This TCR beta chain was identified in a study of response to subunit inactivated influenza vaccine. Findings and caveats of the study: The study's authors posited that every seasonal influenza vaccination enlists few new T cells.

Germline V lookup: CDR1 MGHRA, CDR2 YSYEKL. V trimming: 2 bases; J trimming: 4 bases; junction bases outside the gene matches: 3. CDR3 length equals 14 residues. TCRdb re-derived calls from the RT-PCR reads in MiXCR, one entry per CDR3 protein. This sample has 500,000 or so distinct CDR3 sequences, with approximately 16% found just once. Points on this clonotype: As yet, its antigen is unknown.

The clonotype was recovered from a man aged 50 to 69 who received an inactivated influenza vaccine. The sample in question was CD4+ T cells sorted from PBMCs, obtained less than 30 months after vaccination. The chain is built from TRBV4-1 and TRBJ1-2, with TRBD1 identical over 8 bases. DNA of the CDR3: TGCGCCAGCAGCCAATCGGACAGGGTCTATGGCTACACCTTC. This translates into CASSQSDRVYGYTF.